Given below is one TCR beta chain in context. This entry belongs to a study of blood T cell repertoires in COVID-19. At the level of the study: Collection of acute and convalescent COVID-19 samples took place in the United States, Italy and Spain. PBMCs, B-cell-depleted T cells, or T cells were the source of the cDNA or gDNA that made up the material.

V gave up 1 base and J gave up 4 bases, with 14 bases separating them. The CDR3 contains 16 residues. Germline V lookup: CDR1 SGHTA, CDR2 FQGNSA. Authors' analysis steps: Reference gene primer amplification in the assay estimated nucleated cell counts. Sequencing used immunoSEQ multiplex PCR; TCRdb keeps in-frame clones, though not all of them. Clonal size and the V and J genes are those of that table, whereas D and trimming came from the DNA. The sample has roughly 500,000 clones; approximately 89% are singletons. Seattle's cohort entered during active infection and was followed longitudinally. Sequencing was done on a sample of peripheral blood. This TCR came from a man aged 18 to 29 with COVID-19, enrolled during active disease. The V call is TRBV7-2, the J call TRBJ1-3, with a tentative D call TRBD1 (5 bases). The CDR3 is CASSLVGVVRGNTIYF. DNA of the CDR3: TGTGCCAGCAGCTTAGTAGGGGTAGTCAGAGGAAACACCATATATTTT.